A selection of T cell receptor beta chains follows, all from one sample in a study of shared clonotypes between healthy human individuals. Sequencing was performed with immunoSEQ multiplex PCR; in TCRdb, only in-frame clones are kept and a portion is missing. Here the sample spans approximately 1.5 million clones, about 98% being singletons. The sample was naive CD4+ T cells sorted from blood. The receptors were gathered from a man between 25 and 39 years old in good health. Each CDR3 is given with its conserved first and last residue. Fields, in order: clone size, V gene, CDR3 length, CDR3 protein. Expanded clones are given a class, and other clones once, few, many or no size at all.

clone_size: .; v_call: TRBV5-1; cdr3_length: 13; cdr3_aa: CASSSGLLNEQFF
clone_size: .; v_call: TRBV29-1; cdr3_length: 14; cdr3_aa: CSVVLRTGRSEAFF
clone_size: .; v_call: TRBV7-2; cdr3_length: 17; cdr3_aa: CASSTQFLAASTDTQYF
clone_size: .; v_call: TRBV7-3; cdr3_length: 14; cdr3_aa: CASSLAGTYNEQFF
clone_size: .; v_call: TRBV6-6; cdr3_length: 13; cdr3_aa: CASRRTSQETQYF
clone_size: .; v_call: TRBV9; cdr3_length: 15; cdr3_aa: CASSVQTGINEKLFF
clone_size: .; v_call: TRBV27; cdr3_length: 15; cdr3_aa: CASSLTGTSNYEQYF
clone_size: .; v_call: TRBV5-5; cdr3_length: 15; cdr3_aa: CASSLGSPNTGELFF
clone_size: .; v_call: TRBV28; cdr3_length: 17; cdr3_aa: CASRRGLAGRGGGEQYF
clone_size: once; v_call: TRBV28; cdr3_length: 12; cdr3_aa: CASSGPYNEQFF
clone_size: .; v_call: TRBV6-6; cdr3_length: 13; cdr3_aa: CASKDRGHEKLFF
clone_size: .; v_call: TRBV28; cdr3_length: 18; cdr3_aa: CASNPFPQLEAPTDTQYF
clone_size: .; v_call: TRBV5-1; cdr3_length: 15; cdr3_aa: CASSLELANTGELFF
clone_size: .; v_call: TRBV11-3; cdr3_length: 16; cdr3_aa: CASSLDLAGGYNEQFF
clone_size: .; v_call: TRBV10-1; cdr3_length: 17; cdr3_aa: CASSSSVTGVMGDTQYF
clone_size: .; v_call: TRBV2; cdr3_length: 14; cdr3_aa: CASREGQGFDEQYF
clone_size: .; v_call: TRBV5-1; cdr3_length: 13; cdr3_aa: CASSPGLAYEQFF
clone_size: .; v_call: TRBV29-1; cdr3_length: 12; cdr3_aa: CSAVQGGETQYF
clone_size: .; v_call: TRBV14; cdr3_length: 14; cdr3_aa: CASSSQGFGETQYF
clone_size: .; v_call: TRBV6-6; cdr3_length: 13; cdr3_aa: CASSYRRNYGYTF
clone_size: .; v_call: TRBV28; cdr3_length: 14; cdr3_aa: CASSHDRSVYEQYF
clone_size: .; v_call: TRBV5-1; cdr3_length: 13; cdr3_aa: CASSLGLGEKLFF
clone_size: .; v_call: TRBV10-3; cdr3_length: 14; cdr3_aa: CAISERSPNEKLFF
clone_size: .; v_call: TRBV7-2; cdr3_length: 14; cdr3_aa: CASSTGLVYNEQFF
clone_size: once; v_call: TRBV9; cdr3_length: 15; cdr3_aa: CASSLQGFRDTEAFF
clone_size: .; v_call: TRBV28; cdr3_length: 12; cdr3_aa: CASTTHAVEQYF
clone_size: .; v_call: TRBV11-2; cdr3_length: 14; cdr3_aa: CASRDGPTGAEQYF
clone_size: .; v_call: TRBV10-2; cdr3_length: 17; cdr3_aa: CASSANVGGSGANVLTF
clone_size: once; v_call: TRBV28; cdr3_length: 14; cdr3_aa: CASRYSGSHYEQYF
clone_size: once; v_call: TRBV5-6; cdr3_length: 14; cdr3_aa: CASSSAGGGQPQHF
clone_size: .; v_call: TRBV7-6; cdr3_length: 17; cdr3_aa: CASSLGFWSYSNQPQHF
clone_size: .; v_call: TRBV18; cdr3_length: 15; cdr3_aa: CASSPQGAGYNEQFF
clone_size: .; v_call: TRBV7-9; cdr3_length: 13; cdr3_aa: CASTRNPDQPQHF
clone_size: .; v_call: TRBV6-1; cdr3_length: 17; cdr3_aa: CASSGQGSIPHNQPQHF
clone_size: .; v_call: TRBV7-9; cdr3_length: 16; cdr3_aa: CASSLAGGSGNQPQHF
clone_size: .; v_call: TRBV7-2; cdr3_length: 14; cdr3_aa: CASSRAVVQNTQYF
clone_size: many; v_call: TRBV4-3; cdr3_length: 13; cdr3_aa: CASSQDWAGELFF
clone_size: .; v_call: TRBV5-6; cdr3_length: 16; cdr3_aa: CASSFRTSGTYNEQFF
clone_size: .; v_call: TRBV10-3; cdr3_length: 14; cdr3_aa: CAITSGSATDTQYF
clone_size: .; v_call: TRBV18; cdr3_length: 16; cdr3_aa: CASSPTSGQLSYEQYF
clone_size: .; v_call: TRBV27; cdr3_length: 17; cdr3_aa: CASSARLAGGPSDTQYF